A selection of T cell receptor beta chains follows, all from one sample in a study of Ad26.COV2.S vaccination and SARS-CoV-2 variants. Produced via immunoSEQ multiplex PCR; TCRdb's table is partial and in-frame only. The table has hundreds of thousands of clones, approximately 89% seen once. Sequences were derived from peripheral blood, sampled in a trial of Ad26.COV2.S vaccine versus placebo. These receptors all stem from a person between 18 and 59 years old who received the Ad26.COV2.S COVID-19 vaccine or a placebo. Both conserved end residues are part of each CDR3. Fields, in order: V gene, CDR3 protein.

>TRBV9
CASSVAGGSNQPQHF
>TRBV5-1
CASSQAGAGGYTF
>TRBV5-1
CASRWGKTGELFF
>TRBV6-2/TRBV6-3
CASSPRTGLTEAFF
>TRBV9
CASSALGAGTGELFF
>TRBV13
CASSLGWPQETQYF
>TRBV18
CASSPPVDSGNTIYF
>TRBV19
CASSTHRGDEQFF
>TRBV24-1
CATSDSPSLAGGTDTQYF
>TRBV9
CASSVEGFTEAFF
>TRBV6-6
CASSSLGVGNTIYF
>TRBV4-2
CASSPTPGLAGTDTQYF
>TRBV10-3
CAIGGLPYEQYF
>TRBV3-1/TRBV3-2
CASSQMGFGTEAFF
>TRBV5-5
CASSLGGSTEAFF
>TRBV3-1/TRBV3-2
CASSQGRIVRGLNTGHQPQHF
>TRBV27
CASARFLLKDEQFF
>TRBV9
CASSVQGGETQYF
>TRBV10-3
CAISDSGLAGGETQYF
>TRBV7-9
CASSLGLQGAAEKLFF
>TRBV25-1
CASSWGGYTEAFF
>TRBV19
CASIRDRGKTDTQYF
>TRBV28
CASNTQGNTGELFF
>TRBV6-2/TRBV6-3
CASSYYPSGSPDTQYF
>TRBV18
CASSQGQNTEAFF
>TRBV4-1
CASSQDWTGRGNEKLFF
>TRBV6-5
CASTLAGGGGEQFF
>TRBV18
CASSPATSNQPQHF
>TRBV27
CASSLRRTNNEQFF
>TRBV7-3
CASSPGQGGGTQYF
>TRBV11-1
CASSLLRGTEAFF
>TRBV11-3
CASRSARAGVNTGELFF
>TRBV4-3
CASSRDPRNSPLHF
>TRBV5-1
CASSFAGTGEKLFF
>TRBV6-5
CASSYSAGDSPLHF
>TRBV10-2
CASSNPVAGGQETQYF
>TRBV4-3
CASSHGAGELFF
>TRBV29-1
CSVEASSTNEKLFF
>TRBV12-5
CASGLVVWRGRKFNTGELFF
>TRBV14
CASSHWGAGELFF
>TRBV5-1
CASSGRTGLHGELFF
>TRBV4-3
CASSRGNDADTQYF
>TRBV10-3
CGSGTGDSPLHF
>TRBV25-1
CASSEIGDLRYEQYF
>TRBV7-2
CASSSSMGYQPQHF
>TRBV12-3/TRBV12-4
CASSLAGNEQYF
>TRBV6-2/TRBV6-3
CASSLLPRGRSYEQYF
>TRBV6-5
CASSYFPGEQFF
>TRBV19
CASRDRGEAFF
>TRBV5-1
CASSLVGTSHEQYF
>TRBV5-1
CASSSQVSGNTIYF
>TRBV7-3
CASSAGGGFWTDTQYF
>TRBV9
CASSVAASLNTEAFF
>TRBV5-1
CASSLEPGVAYEQYF
>TRBV11-2
CASSPYRGVGQYF
>TRBV5-1
CASRDQGNTEAFF
>TRBV6-5
CASMGWVSQTQYF
>TRBV11-2
CASRQPGRDTQYF
>TRBV29-1
CSARSGTGGGNEQFF